This entry is about one TCR beta chain. The antigen remains unidentified. The sample originates from a study of identical twins. Template switching supplied a universal primer site; unique molecular identifiers were carried on the cDNA. TCRdb re-derived calls from the 5' RACE reads in MiXCR, one entry per CDR3 protein. The sample has hundreds of thousands of distinct CDR3 sequences, 8.6% seen once. V shed 5 bases, J shed 2 bases, and the junction held 12 bases outside the gene matches. Germline CDR1 reads SGHRS; CDR2 reads YFSETQ. CDR3 length: 17 amino acids. Study-level findings and limits: Within twin pairs, the out-of-frame alpha sequences they shared showed excess low generation probability.

These sequences were also reported in another study, on yellow fever vaccine responses in identical twins.

The chain couples TRBV5-1 to TRBJ2-3; the match to TRBD1 covers 9 bases. The TCR originated in a woman younger than 35 in good health. Material for sequencing was PBMCs. CDR3 in amino acids: CASSPGGTGFATDTQYF. The CDR3 DNA follows: TGCGCCAGCAGTCCCGGCGGGACAGGGTTCGCCACAGATACGCAGTATTTT.